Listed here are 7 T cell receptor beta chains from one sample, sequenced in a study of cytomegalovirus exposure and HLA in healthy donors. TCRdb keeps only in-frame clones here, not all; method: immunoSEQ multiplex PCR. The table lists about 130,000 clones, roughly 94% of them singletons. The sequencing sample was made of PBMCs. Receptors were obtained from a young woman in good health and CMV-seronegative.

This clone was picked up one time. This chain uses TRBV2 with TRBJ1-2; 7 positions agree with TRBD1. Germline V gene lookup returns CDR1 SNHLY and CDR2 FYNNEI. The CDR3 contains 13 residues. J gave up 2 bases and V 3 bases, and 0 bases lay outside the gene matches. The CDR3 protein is CASSEDRNYGYTF. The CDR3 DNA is TGTGCCAGCAGTGAGGACAGGAACTATGGCTACACCTTC.

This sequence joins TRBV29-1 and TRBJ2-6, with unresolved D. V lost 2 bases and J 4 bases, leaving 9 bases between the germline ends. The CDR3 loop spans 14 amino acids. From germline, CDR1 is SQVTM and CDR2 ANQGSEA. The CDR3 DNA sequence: TGCAGCGTTGAATCCGGGTCGGGGGCCAACGTCCTGACTTTC. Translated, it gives CSVESGSGANVLTF.

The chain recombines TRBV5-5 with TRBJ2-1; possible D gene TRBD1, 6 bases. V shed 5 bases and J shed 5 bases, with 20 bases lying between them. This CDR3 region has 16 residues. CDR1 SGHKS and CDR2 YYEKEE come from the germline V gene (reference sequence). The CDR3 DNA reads TGTGCCAGCAGGTTATTCTATCCAGGGGCCGACAATGAGCAGTTCTTC. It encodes CASRLFYPGADNEQFF.

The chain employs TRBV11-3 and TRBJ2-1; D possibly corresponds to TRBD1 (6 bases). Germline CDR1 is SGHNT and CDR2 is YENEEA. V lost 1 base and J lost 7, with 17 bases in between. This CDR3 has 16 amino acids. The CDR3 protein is CASSLGIHRERNEQFF. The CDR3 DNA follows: TGTGCCAGCAGCTTAGGCATCCACAGGGAAAGAAATGAGCAGTTCTTC.

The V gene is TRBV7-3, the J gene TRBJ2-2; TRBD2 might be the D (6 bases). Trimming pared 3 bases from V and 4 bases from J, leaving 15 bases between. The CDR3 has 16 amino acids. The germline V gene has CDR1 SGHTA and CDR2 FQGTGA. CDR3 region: CASSFGAGRGTGELFF. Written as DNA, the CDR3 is TGTGCCAGCAGCTTCGGGGCGGGACGAGGCACCGGGGAGCTGTTTTTT.

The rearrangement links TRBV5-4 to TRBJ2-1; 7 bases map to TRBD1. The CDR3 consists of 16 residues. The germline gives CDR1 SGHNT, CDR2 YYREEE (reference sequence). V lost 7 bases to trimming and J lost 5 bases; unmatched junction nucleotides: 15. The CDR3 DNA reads TGTGCCAGCGGCGACGCTTCCGGGACAGAGAACAATGAGCAGTTCTTC. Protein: CASGDASGTENNEQFF. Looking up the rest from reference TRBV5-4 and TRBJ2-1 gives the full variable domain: ETGVTQSPTHLIKTRGQQVTLRCSSQSGHNTVSWYQQALGQGPQFIFQYYREEENGRGNFPPRFSGLQFPNYSSELNVNALELDDSALYLCASGDASGTENNEQFFGPGTRLTVL.

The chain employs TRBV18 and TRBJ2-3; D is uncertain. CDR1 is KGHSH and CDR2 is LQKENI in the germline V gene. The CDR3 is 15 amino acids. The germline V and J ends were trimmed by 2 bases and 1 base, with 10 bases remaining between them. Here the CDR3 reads CASSPYSPGTDTQYF. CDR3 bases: TGTGCCAGCTCACCATATAGCCCTGGCACAGATACGCAGTATTTT.